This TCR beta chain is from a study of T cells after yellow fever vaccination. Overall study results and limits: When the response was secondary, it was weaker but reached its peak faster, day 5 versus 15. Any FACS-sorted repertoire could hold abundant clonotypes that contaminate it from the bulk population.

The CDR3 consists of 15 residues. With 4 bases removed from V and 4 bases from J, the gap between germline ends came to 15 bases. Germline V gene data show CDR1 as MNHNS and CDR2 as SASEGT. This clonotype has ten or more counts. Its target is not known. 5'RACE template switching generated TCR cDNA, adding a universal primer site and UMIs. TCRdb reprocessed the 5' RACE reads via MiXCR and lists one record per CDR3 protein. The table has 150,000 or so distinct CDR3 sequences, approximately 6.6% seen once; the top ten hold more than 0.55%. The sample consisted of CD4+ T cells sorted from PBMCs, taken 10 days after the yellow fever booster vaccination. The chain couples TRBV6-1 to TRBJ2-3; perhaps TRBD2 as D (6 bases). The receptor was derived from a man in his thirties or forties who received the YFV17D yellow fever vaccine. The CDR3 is CASSARLEYPDTQYF. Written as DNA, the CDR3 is TGTGCCAGCAGTGCCCGACTAGAATATCCAGATACGCAGTATTTT.